Following are 27 T cell receptor beta chains from one sample sequenced in a study of PD-1 blockade in classical Hodgkin lymphoma. Sequenced by immunoSEQ multiplex PCR; TCRdb stores in-frame clones only, minus some. In the table there are around 20,000 clones, approximately 82% of which are singletons. Time point here: newly diagnosed, previously untreated cHL patient sample. Negative magnetic selection isolated CD4+ T cells from thawed PBMCs. Sequencing input: CD4+ T cells from blood. Source of these receptors: a human donor with classical Hodgkin lymphoma.

V gene TRBV20-1 combines with J gene TRBJ2-7; maybe TRBD1 (6 bases). This CDR3 contains 11 residues. Trimming removed 4 bases at V and 6 bases at J, with 10 bases between. Germline CDR1 and CDR2: DFQATT and SNEGSKA (reference sequence). The CDR3 sequence is CSATDRTEQYF. DNA of the CDR3: TGCAGTGCTACGGACAGAACCGAGCAGTACTTC.

This clone was seen just once. The CDR3 protein is CASTPTGGEETQYF. In DNA, the CDR3 is TGTGCCAGCACCCCCACGGGGGGGGAAGAGACCCAGTACTTC. This chain joins TRBV6-5 and TRBJ2-5, with 8 bases aligning to TRBD2. With V trimmed by 7 bases and J by 3 bases, 7 bases remained unmatched. Looked up from germline, CDR1 is MNHEY and CDR2 is SVGAGI. The CDR3 consists of 14 residues.

This chain joins TRBV19 and TRBJ2-7; 15 bases line up with TRBD2. The V and J ends lost 5 bases and 6 bases, in that order; junction bases with no gene match: 5. The CDR3 runs to 15 residues. Per germline, CDR1 LNHDA and CDR2 SQIVND (reference sequence). CDR3 sequence reads: CASSRGLAGGGEQYF. The CDR3 DNA follows: TGTGCCAGTAGTCGCGGACTAGCGGGAGGGGGCGAGCAGTACTTC. The full variable domain, with the rest looked up from reference TRBV19 and TRBJ2-7, is DGGITQSPKYLFRKEGQNVTLSCEQNLNHDAMYWYRQDPGQGLRLIYYSQIVNDFQKGDIAEGYSVSREKKESFPLTVTSAQKNPTAFYLCASSRGLAGGGEQYFGPGTRLTVT.

The rearrangement uses TRBV5-1 and TRBJ2-5; TRBD2 might be the D (8 bases). This CDR3 has 15 residues. From germline, CDR1 is SGHRS and CDR2 YFSETQ. V was cut by 4 bases and J by 0 bases, with 13 bases left in between. The DNA of the CDR3 is TGCGCCAGCAGCCCGGGAGGGGGCTACCAAGAGACCCAGTACTTC. This translates into CASSPGGGYQETQYF.

CDR3 in amino acids: CASRGPGEQYF. The CDR3 DNA follows: TGTGCCAGCAGGGGGCCAGGAGAGCAGTACTTC. The rearrangement links TRBV2 to TRBJ2-7, with D tentatively TRBD1 (5 bases). The CDR3 extends over 11 amino acids. Trimming shortened V by 6 bases and J by 7 bases, and 10 bases separated the two germline ends. CDR1 is SNHLY and CDR2 is FYNNEI in the germline V gene.

This clone was observed a handful of times. In DNA, the CDR3 is TGTGCCAGCAGCCAAGACTTAGGGGACTATGGCTACACCTTC. Amino acid sequence: CASSQDLGDYGYTF. V and J are TRBV4-2 and TRBJ1-2; D perhaps matches TRBD1 (5 bases). V was cut by 0 bases and J by 3 bases, with 8 bases left in between. CDR3 size: 14 residues. The germline V gene has CDR1 LGHNA and CDR2 YNFKEQ.

This clone came up once. The chain is built from TRBV6-1 and TRBJ2-1; D not certain. This CDR3 has 14 residues. Per germline, CDR1 MNHNS and CDR2 SASEGT. Trimming removed 2 bases from V and 5 bases from J, with 10 bases in between. CDR3 DNA sequence: TGTGCCAGCAGTGAATTGGGGTATAACAATGAGCAGTTCTTC. Protein sequence: CASSELGYNNEQFF.

CDR3 protein: CASSLLLVGREKNEQFF. For the CDR3, the DNA is TGTGCCAGCAGTTTACTCCTTGTAGGGCGCGAAAAGAATGAGCAGTTCTTC. The V and J genes are TRBV27 and TRBJ2-1; D remains unclear. V was cut by 2 bases and J by 7 bases, with 21 bases left in between. CDR1 is MNHEY and CDR2 is SMNVEV in the germline V gene (reference sequence). The CDR3 totals 17 residues.

The sample holds one count of this clone. CDR3 protein: CASSLGPGYGYTF. Here the CDR3 DNA reads TGTGCCAGCAGCCTCGGACCTGGCTATGGCTACACCTTC. The chain combines TRBV11-3 with TRBJ1-2; D remains unclear. There are 13 residues in the CDR3. V lost 5 bases, J lost 4 bases, and 11 bases lay in between. CDR1 and CDR2 from the germline V gene are SGHNT and YENEEA.

The CDR3 protein is CASSLSHGSYEQYF. The CDR3 DNA is TGTGCCAGCAGCTTAAGTCACGGATCCTACGAGCAGTACTTC. The chain is built from TRBV7-3 and TRBJ2-7, with D unclear. Germline loops: CDR1 SGHTA, CDR2 FQGTGA. V lost 1 base and J 1 base, leaving 8 bases between the germline ends. The length of the CDR3 is 14 residues.

This clone came up once. The V call is TRBV13, the J call TRBJ2-7, with D maybe TRBD2 (6 bases). Trimming stripped 0 bases from V and 9 bases from J, with 15 bases between. Germline-derived CDR1 and CDR2 are PRHDT and FYEKMQ (reference sequence). There are 14 residues in the CDR3. The DNA for the CDR3 is TGTGCCAGCAGCTTAGGGCGGGACGGCCTGGGGCAGTACTTC. Its translation: CASSLGRDGLGQYF.

V is TRBV5-1 and J is TRBJ2-1; TRBD2 might be the D (5 bases). The length of the CDR3 is 15 residues. The germline V gene has CDR1 SGHRS and CDR2 YFSETQ. Trimming shortened V by 5 bases and J by 0 bases, and 12 bases separated the two germline ends. The DNA of the CDR3 is TGCGCCAGCAGGATGACTATTGTCTCCTACAATGAGCAGTTCTTC. Translating it yields CASRMTIVSYNEQFF.

The chain links TRBV28 to TRBJ1-4; D not certain. Germline loops: CDR1 MDHEN, CDR2 SYDVKM. V lost 6 bases to trimming and J lost 6 bases, with 2 bases between them. This CDR3 is 10 amino acids long. The CDR3 here is CASSDEKLFF. The CDR3, as DNA: TGTGCCAGCAGCGATGAAAAACTGTTTTTT.

This clone is a singleton in its sample. The V and J genes are TRBV27 and TRBJ2-2; 11 bases agree with TRBD1. J gave up 0 bases and V 4 bases, and 1 base lay outside the gene matches. CDR1 is MNHEY, CDR2 SMNVEV, per germline (reference sequence). The CDR3 has 16 residues. CDR3: CASSWTGGANTGELFF. The DNA of the CDR3 is TGTGCCAGCAGTTGGACAGGGGGCGCGAACACCGGGGAGCTGTTTTTT.

CDR3 region: CASSRGPGSLSYEQYF. In nucleotides, the CDR3 is TGTGCCAGCAGCCGCGGTCCAGGTTCTTTATCCTACGAGCAGTACTTC. This chain links TRBV7-8 with TRBJ2-7, with no clear D. The CDR3 has 16 residues. CDR1 SGHVS and CDR2 FQNEAQ come from the germline V gene. Between the trimmed V and J ends, which lost 5 bases and 1 base, there was a span of 18 bases.

This rearrangement joins TRBV11-2 to TRBJ1-4, with a tentative D call TRBD1 (5 bases). CDR3 size: 14 residues. Germline V gene sequence: CDR1 SGHAT, CDR2 FQNNGV. Trimming took 3 bases from V and 5 from J, leaving 10 bases between them. The CDR3 DNA reads TGTGCCAGCAGCTTTACAGGTGGAAATGAAAAACTGTTTTTT. Protein: CASSFTGGNEKLFF.

The V and J genes are TRBV28 and TRBJ2-3, with TRBD1 as a possible D gene (6 bases). The CDR3 sequence is 14 residues long. Germline V gives CDR1 MDHEN, CDR2 SYDVKM. The germline V and J ends were trimmed by 2 bases and 10 bases, with 16 bases remaining between them. DNA of the CDR3: TGTGCCAGCAGTTTAGGACAGCCCGGTAGTTCGCAGTATTTT. It encodes CASSLGQPGSSQYF.

The chain uses TRBV5-8 and TRBJ2-1; D is perhaps TRBD2 (6 bases). The CDR3 is made up of 16 amino acids. Germline V gene sequence: CDR1 SGHTS, CDR2 YDEGEE. The V and J ends lost 1 base and 4 bases respectively, with 15 bases between them. This chain's CDR3 is CASSLRRATPYNEQFF. For the CDR3, the DNA is TGTGCCAGCAGCTTGAGGAGGGCTACACCTTACAATGAGCAGTTCTTC.

The V and J genes are TRBV29-1 and TRBJ2-5, with D possibly matching TRBD1 (6 bases). Germline V CDR1 and CDR2: SQVTM, ANQGSEA. CDR3 size: 13 residues. The V and J ends lost 8 bases and 5 bases respectively, with 18 bases between them. Written as DNA, the CDR3 is TGCAGCTCAGAGGGGGAGCGATACGAGACCCAGTACTTC. Its protein is CSSEGERYETQYF. The whole variable domain, remainder taken from reference TRBV29-1 and TRBJ2-5, is SAVISQKPSRDICQRGTSLTIQCQVDSQVTMMFWYRQQPGQSLTLIATANQGSEATYESGFVIDKFPISRPNLTFSTLTVSNMSPEDSSIYLCSSEGERYETQYFGPGTRLLVL.

This rearrangement joins TRBV19 to TRBJ2-2; TRBD1 matches at 7 bases. The germline CDR1 and CDR2 sequences are LNHDA and SQIVND (reference sequence). The CDR3 extends over 16 amino acids. With V trimmed by 2 bases and J by 0 bases, 3 bases remained unmatched. The CDR3 coding sequence is TGTGCCAGTAGTATAATCGGGACAGCGAACACCGGGGAGCTGTTTTTT. Its translation: CASSIIGTANTGELFF.

There are a few counts of this clone. The J gene is TRBJ2-1, the V gene TRBV5-1; D possibly corresponds to TRBD2 (6 bases). The CDR3 contains 13 residues. The V end was cut by 0 bases, the J end by 12 bases, with 13 bases between. CDR1 and CDR2 (germline): SGHRS, YFSETQ. This chain's CDR3 is CASSLAGTGGQFF. DNA of the CDR3: TGCGCCAGCAGCTTGGCCGGGACTGGCGGGCAGTTCTTC. The full variable domain, in which reference TRBV5-1 and TRBJ2-1 provide the parts outside the CDR3, is KAGVTQTPRYLIKTRGQQVTLSCSPISGHRSVSWYQQTPGQGLQFLFEYFSETQRNKGNFPGRFSGRQFSNSRSEMNVSTLELGDSALYLCASSLAGTGGQFFGPGTRLTVL.

The chain employs TRBV19 and TRBJ2-1, with 12 bases that match TRBD2. The junction had 6 bases not matched to a gene; V was cut back by 3 bases and J by 3 bases. The CDR3 totals 17 residues. CDR1 and CDR2 from the germline V gene are LNHDA and SQIVND (reference sequence). CDR3 residues: CASSMGTSGWGYNEQFF. The CDR3 DNA sequence: TGTGCCAGTAGTATGGGGACTAGCGGGTGGGGCTACAATGAGCAGTTCTTC.

This sequence joins TRBV2 and TRBJ1-2; D gene uncertain. There are 11 residues in the CDR3. CDR1 is SNHLY, CDR2 FYNNEI, per germline. Deletions cut 3 bases from V and 6 bases from J, with 5 bases between. The CDR3 loop reads CASSELDGYTF. The CDR3 DNA is TGTGCCAGCAGTGAGTTGGATGGCTACACCTTC. The full variable domain, with the rest looked up from reference TRBV2 and TRBJ1-2, is EPEVTQTPSHQVTQMGQEVILRCVPISNHLYFYWYRQILGQKVEFLVSFYNNEISEKSEIFDDQFSVERPDGSNFTLKIRSTKLEDSAMYFCASSELDGYTFGSGTRLTVV.

The gene calls are TRBV28 and TRBJ2-5; 9 bases fit TRBD1. CDR1 is MDHEN and CDR2 is SYDVKM in the germline V gene. CDR3 size: 16 residues. The trim removed 6 bases at V and 4 bases at J, leaving 12 bases unmatched. DNA of the CDR3: TGTGCCAGCAGCCTCCGGGACAGGGAAGTGAGAGAGACCCAGTACTTC. Amino acids: CASSLRDREVRETQYF.

The chain carries TRBV7-6 and TRBJ1-2; D unclear. Deletions cut 2 bases from V and 2 bases from J, with 0 bases between. CDR1 is SGHVS and CDR2 is FNYEAQ in the germline V gene. The CDR3 covers 11 residues. The CDR3, as DNA: TGTGCCAGCAGCTTAAACTATGGCTACACCTTC. This translates into CASSLNYGYTF.

The chain links TRBV2 to TRBJ2-5; TRBD1 matches at 8 bases. CDR1 is SNHLY, CDR2 FYNNEI, per germline. The CDR3 runs to 13 residues. J gave up 4 bases and V 7 bases, and 5 bases lay outside the gene matches. For the CDR3, the DNA is TGTGCCAGCAATGTCAGGGGGCGAGAGACCCAGTACTTC. Translating it yields CASNVRGRETQYF.

This chain connects TRBV18 to TRBJ1-1; weak D call: TRBD1 (6 bases). CDR3 length: 13 residues. Germline values: CDR1 KGHSH, CDR2 LQKENI. V was cut by 3 bases and J by 4 bases, with 9 bases left in between. The CDR3 sequence is CASSPRGGTEAFF. CDR3 nucleotide sequence: TGTGCCAGCTCACCGAGGGGGGGCACTGAAGCTTTCTTT.